Below, 29 T cell receptor beta chains from the same sample are listed, as sequenced in a study of molecular identifiers for immune sequencing clone quantification. TCRdb reprocessed the PCR reads via MiXCR and lists one record per CDR3 protein. The sample has 600,000 to 650,000 distinct CDR3 sequences, 15% to 20% seen once; the top ten hold roughly 0.9%. Sequencing was performed on naive CD8+ T cells from blood, with Jurkat cell RNA spiked in. The sample's subset: FACS-sorted CD8+CD4-CCR7+CD45RA+ naive T cells. The receptors derive from a human donor in good health. Some libraries in this study had Jurkat cell RNA spiked in.

The chain combines TRBV6-2 or TRBV6-3 with TRBJ2-1; TRBD2 agrees at 11 bases. The ends lost 0 bases at V and 6 bases at J; junction bases unmatched: 13. The CDR3 covers 19 residues. The germline gives CDR1 MNHEY, CDR2 SVGEGT. CDR3 residues: CASSYSASPNSGGGNEQFF. The CDR3 nucleotides are TGTGCCAGCAGTTACTCAGCATCCCCAAATAGCGGGGGGGGCAATGAGCAGTTCTTC.

This clonotype came up many times. The chain is built from TRBV11-2 and TRBJ2-7; TRBD2 is a possible D gene (5 bases). There are 15 residues in the CDR3. Trimming removed 6 bases from V and 4 bases from J, with 19 bases in between. Germline CDR1 and CDR2: SGHAT and FQNNGV. DNA of the CDR3: TGTGCCAGCAGTGTCAATTGGGGAGAAGGGTACGAGCAGTACTTC. Its protein is CASSVNWGEGYEQYF.

CDR3 in amino acids: CASSITGTLYQETQYF. Written as DNA, the CDR3 is TGTGCCAGTAGTATCACCGGGACCCTGTACCAAGAGACCCAGTACTTC. This sequence joins TRBV19 and TRBJ2-5; D could derive from TRBD1 or TRBD2 (5 bases each). With 3 bases removed from V and 0 bases from J, the gap between germline ends came to 14 bases. The CDR3 is 16 residues long. Germline CDR1 LNHDA, CDR2 SQIVND (reference sequence).

This clonotype was detected ten times or more. The chain carries TRBV7-6 and TRBJ1-1, with unresolved D. Looked up from germline, CDR1 is SGHVS and CDR2 is FNYEAQ. The CDR3 spans 13 residues. Trimming removed 6 bases at V and 1 base at J, with 9 bases between. In nucleotides, the CDR3 is TGTGCCAGCAGGGACTTAGAGAACACTGAAGCTTTCTTT. This sequence encodes CASRDLENTEAFF.

This clonotype was picked up many times. The J gene is TRBJ2-7, the V gene TRBV11-2, with no clear D. This CDR3 has 13 residues. Looked up from germline, CDR1 is SGHAT and CDR2 is FQNNGV. The germline V and J ends were trimmed by 5 bases and 3 bases, with 11 bases remaining between them. In DNA, the CDR3 is TGTGCCAGCAGCGCTCTAAATTTCTACGAGCAGTACTTC. Its translation is CASSALNFYEQYF.

This clonotype was counted ten times or more. This chain links TRBV4-1 with TRBJ2-7, with 8 bases fitting TRBD2. This CDR3 is built from 13 residues. The germline V gene has CDR1 MGHRA and CDR2 YSYEKL. V dropped 0 bases and J dropped 6; count of bases not matched to a gene: 1. CDR3: CASSQERGGEQYF. The DNA of the CDR3 is TGCGCCAGCAGCCAAGAACGGGGGGGCGAGCAGTACTTC.

This clonotype was found many times. The chain links TRBV27 to TRBJ1-5; 7 positions agree with TRBD1. CDR3 length: 15 residues. Germline values: CDR1 MNHEY, CDR2 SMNVEV (reference sequence). V shed 2 bases and J 0 bases; nucleotides not matched to a gene: 1. The CDR3 DNA reads as TGTGCCAGCAGTTTAAAGGGGGCTAGCAATCAGCCCCAGCATTTT. The encoded protein is CASSLKGASNQPQHF.

A word on this clonotype: It may be a read error: a sequence one base away is much more abundant. The V call is TRBV20-1, the J call TRBJ1-5; maybe TRBD1 (5 bases). The V gene lost 1 base and the J gene lost 2 bases, with 18 bases spanning the gap. Germline V lookup: CDR1 DFQATT, CDR2 SNEGSKA (reference sequence). This CDR3 has 17 residues. CDR3 region: CSARALRGREGNQPQHF. CDR3 nucleotide sequence: TGCAGTGCTAGAGCATTACGGGGCAGGGAAGGCAATCAGCCCCAGCATTTT.

This rearrangement joins TRBV10-3 to TRBJ1-3; D remains unclear. Trimming pared 2 bases from V and 0 bases from J, leaving 5 bases between. Germline CDR1 and CDR2: ENHRY and SYGVKD. The CDR3 is 14 residues long. Here the CDR3 reads CAISEESSGNTIYF. CDR3 nucleotide sequence: TGTGCCATCAGTGAGGAGAGCTCTGGAAACACCATATATTTT.

The chain couples TRBV19 to TRBJ2-1; D gene unclear. The V end was cut by 2 bases, the J end by 2 bases, with 4 bases between. Germline V gene sequence: CDR1 LNHDA, CDR2 SQIVND (reference sequence). CDR3 length: 13 residues. CDR3 in amino acids: CASSIYTYNEQFF. The CDR3 DNA is TGTGCCAGTAGTATATATACCTACAATGAGCAGTTCTTC.

This chain connects TRBV18 to TRBJ2-2; possibly TRBD1 for D (5 bases). The length of the CDR3 is 16 residues. Between the trimmed V and J ends, which lost 0 bases and 4 bases, there was a span of 12 bases. Germline V gene lookup returns CDR1 KGHSH and CDR2 LQKENI. CDR3 DNA sequence: TGTGCCAGCTCACCACCGCGGCTAGGGGCCACCGGGGAGCTGTTTTTT. Amino acid sequence: CASSPPRLGATGELFF.

Details on this clonotype: A read error may be the cause here, since a much bigger clone is one base away. The rearrangement joins TRBV2 to TRBJ1-2; D gene ambiguous. The V end was cut by 2 bases, the J end by 6 bases, with 13 bases between. The CDR3 loop spans 14 amino acids. From germline, CDR1 is SNHLY and CDR2 FYNNEI. The CDR3 loop reads CASSEYETANGYTF. DNA of the CDR3: TGTGCCAGCAGTGAATACGAGACGGCCAATGGCTACACCTTC. Using reference TRBV2 and TRBJ1-2 for the parts outside the CDR3, the full variable domain is EPEVTQTPSHQVTQMGQEVILRCVPISNHLYFYWYRQILGQKVEFLVSFYNNEISEKSEIFDDQFSVERPDGSNFTLKIRSTKLEDSAMYFCASSEYETANGYTFGSGTRLTVV.

This clonotype occurred many times. This chain links TRBV19 with TRBJ2-5, with 10 bases identical to TRBD1. Germline CDR1 is LNHDA and CDR2 is SQIVND (reference sequence). The CDR3 is made up of 15 amino acids. V lost 4 bases to trimming and J lost 5 bases; unmatched junction nucleotides: 7. This chain's CDR3 is CASSTTGGSWETQYF. DNA of the CDR3: TGTGCCAGTAGTACGACAGGGGGCTCGTGGGAGACCCAGTACTTC.

As regards this clonotype: A much larger clone lies a single base off, so this may be a read error. CDR3 in DNA: TGCAGCGTCCTAGGCAGGTTTGGCACTGAAGCTTTCTTT. As protein: CSVLGRFGTEAFF. The rearrangement joins TRBV29-1 to TRBJ1-1; unclear D gene. The CDR3 has 13 residues. V was clipped by 6 bases and J by 4 bases, with 15 bases between them. CDR1 is SQVTM, CDR2 ANQGSEA, per germline.

This clonotype has at least ten counts. V is TRBV5-6 and J is TRBJ2-7; D not resolved. The CDR3 spans 16 residues. Trimming cost V 0 bases and J 4 bases, with 17 bases left between them. CDR1 SGHDT and CDR2 YYEEEE come from the germline V gene. The CDR3 nucleotides are TGTGCCAGCAGCTTGGAGCCAGCAGCGTTTAGGTACGAGCAGTACTTC. It is translated as CASSLEPAAFRYEQYF. Full variable domain (remainder filled in from reference TRBV5-6 and TRBJ2-7): DAGVTQSPTHLIKTRGQQVTLRCSPKSGHDTVSWYQQALGQGPQFIFQYYEEEERQRGNFPDRFSGHQFPNYSSELNVNALLLGDSALYLCASSLEPAAFRYEQYFGPGTRLTVT.

A few counts support this clonotype. The rearrangement uses TRBV29-1 and TRBJ2-1, with D unresolved. Trimming took 1 base from V and 5 from J, leaving 3 bases between them. Germline lookup yields CDR1 SQVTM and CDR2 ANQGSEA. This CDR3 region has 11 residues. The CDR3 region has the DNA TGCAGCGTTGAAGGTCACAATGAGCAGTTCTTC. It translates to CSVEGHNEQFF.

This clonotype was observed many times. The V gene is TRBV5-6, the J gene TRBJ1-5, with a tentative D call TRBD1 (5 bases). V shed 1 base and J shed 5 bases, with 10 bases lying between them. The CDR3 runs to 14 residues. Germline-derived CDR1 and CDR2 are SGHDT and YYEEEE. The chain's CDR3 is CASSLRQGDQPQHF. The CDR3 DNA sequence: TGTGCCAGCAGCTTGCGTCAGGGTGATCAGCCCCAGCATTTT.

J is TRBJ2-7 and V is TRBV13; TRBD2 aligns across 7 bases. Germline V gene sequence: CDR1 PRHDT, CDR2 FYEKMQ (reference sequence). Trimming at V came to 5 bases and at J to 5 bases, leaving 6 bases not matched to a gene. The CDR3 loop spans 13 amino acids. Here the CDR3 DNA reads TGTGCCAGCAGCGTGGGAGGGCCCCACGAGCAGTACTTC. Protein sequence: CASSVGGPHEQYF.

On this clonotype itself: This could be a read error, since a much larger clone is one nucleotide away. J is TRBJ2-3 and V is TRBV4-3; 10 bases are a match to TRBD1. Germline CDR1 reads LGHNA; CDR2 reads YSLEER. CDR3 length: 18 amino acids. The DNA for the CDR3 is TGCGCCAGCGGCCAGACGTTCTTCTTCGGGACAGGGGTAGATACGCAGTATTTT. This sequence encodes CASGQTFFFGTGVDTQYF.

This clonotype was observed at least ten times. V usage is TRBV29-1 and J usage is TRBJ2-5; maybe TRBD1 (5 bases). CDR3 size: 11 residues. CDR1 is SQVTM, CDR2 ANQGSEA, per germline. V lost 2 bases to trimming and J lost 5 bases, with 6 bases between them. The CDR3 protein is CSVEQGETQYF. The DNA of the CDR3 is TGCAGCGTTGAACAGGGCGAGACCCAGTACTTC.

About this clonotype itself: Without the conserved terminal phenylalanine or tryptophan, this CDR3 likely stems from a read error. V and J are TRBV6-5 and TRBJ2-7; TRBD1 matches at 10 bases. V trimming: 5 bases; J trimming: 4 bases; junction bases outside the gene matches: 5. Per germline, CDR1 MNHEY and CDR2 SVGAGI. The CDR3 runs to 14 residues. CDR3 loop: CASSHGQGGYEQYL. The CDR3 DNA reads as TGTGCCAGCAGTCATGGACAGGGGGGTTACGAGCAGTACCTC.

Turning to this clonotype: One end of the junction varies from germline; a read error may be responsible. This chain connects TRBV4-3 to TRBJ1-4; 8 bases are a match to TRBD1. In germline, CDR1 is LGHNA, CDR2 YSLEER. The CDR3 covers 16 residues. In DNA, the CDR3 is TGCACCAGCAGCCAGGAGACAGGGGTTACTAATGAAAAACTGTTTTTT. It encodes CTSSQETGVTNEKLFF.

This chain connects TRBV20-1 to TRBJ2-1, with TRBD2 identical over 9 bases. After removal of 5 bases from V and 4 bases from J, the junction contained 15 bases not matched to a gene. This CDR3 comprises 17 residues. The germline V gene has CDR1 DFQATT and CDR2 SNEGSKA (reference sequence). The CDR3 reads CSAVPPPDSGRYNEQFF. The CDR3 bases are TGCAGTGCTGTCCCCCCCCCGGATAGCGGGAGATACAATGAGCAGTTCTTC.

In this sample, this clonotype turned up a few times. The J gene is TRBJ1-2, the V gene TRBV7-9; TRBD1 agrees at 12 bases. The CDR3 length is 16 residues. The germline CDR1 and CDR2 sequences are SEHNR and FQNEAQ (reference sequence). V trimming: 4 bases; J trimming: 8 bases; junction bases outside the gene matches: 11. CDR3: CASSSSLRDRGRGYTF. In DNA form, the CDR3 reads TGTGCCAGCAGCTCGAGCCTCCGGGACAGGGGGCGAGGCTACACCTTC.

This clonotype was seen many times. The rearrangement uses TRBV12-3 or TRBV12-4 and TRBJ2-7, with D perhaps TRBD1 (6 bases). V shed 4 bases and J shed 5 bases, with 9 bases lying between them. This CDR3 comprises 12 residues. This CDR3 is CASSSDSDEQYF. The CDR3 bases are TGTGCCAGCAGTTCGGACAGCGACGAGCAGTACTTC.

As regards this clonotype: Sequence at one end of the junction differs from germline and may be a read error. The chain is built from TRBV7-2 and TRBJ2-2, with a possible D match to TRBD2 (5 bases). The length of the CDR3 is 15 residues. Germline CDR1 is SGHTA and CDR2 is FQGNSA. CDR3 residues: CASSLDVSYTGKLFF. The CDR3 bases are TGTGCCAGCAGCTTAGACGTCAGCTACACCGGGAAGCTGTTTTTT.

This clonotype was picked up many times. The chain's CDR3 is CSAGETGTGDPLGYGYTF. DNA of the CDR3: TGCAGTGCTGGGGAGACCGGGACAGGAGACCCCCTAGGATATGGCTACACCTTC. V gene TRBV20-1 combines with J gene TRBJ1-2; 8 nucleotides line up with TRBD1. Losses at the gene ends were 5 bases for V and 5 bases for J; bases not matched to a gene: 22. Germline V gene data show CDR1 as DFQATT and CDR2 as SNEGSKA (reference sequence). The CDR3 runs 18 residues.

This clonotype showed up just a few times. This chain links TRBV20-1 with TRBJ2-1; 7 bases fit TRBD2. Per the germline V gene, CDR1 is DFQATT and CDR2 is SNEGSKA (reference sequence). Trimming at V came to 5 bases and at J to 6 bases, leaving 7 bases not matched to a gene. This CDR3 spans 13 amino acids. CDR3 sequence (DNA): TGCAGTGCTTGGATTGGCGGGAGCAATGAGCAGTTCTTC. It translates to CSAWIGGSNEQFF.

This clonotype appeared a few times. This chain links TRBV20-1 with TRBJ2-3, with 11 bases fitting TRBD2. In germline, CDR1 is DFQATT, CDR2 SNEGSKA (reference sequence). J gave up 4 bases and V 1 base, and 7 bases lay outside the gene matches. The CDR3 has 16 amino acids. This CDR3 reads CSARGTSGSQSDTQYF. The DNA of the CDR3 is TGCAGTGCTAGAGGTACTAGCGGGAGTCAATCAGATACGCAGTATTTT.